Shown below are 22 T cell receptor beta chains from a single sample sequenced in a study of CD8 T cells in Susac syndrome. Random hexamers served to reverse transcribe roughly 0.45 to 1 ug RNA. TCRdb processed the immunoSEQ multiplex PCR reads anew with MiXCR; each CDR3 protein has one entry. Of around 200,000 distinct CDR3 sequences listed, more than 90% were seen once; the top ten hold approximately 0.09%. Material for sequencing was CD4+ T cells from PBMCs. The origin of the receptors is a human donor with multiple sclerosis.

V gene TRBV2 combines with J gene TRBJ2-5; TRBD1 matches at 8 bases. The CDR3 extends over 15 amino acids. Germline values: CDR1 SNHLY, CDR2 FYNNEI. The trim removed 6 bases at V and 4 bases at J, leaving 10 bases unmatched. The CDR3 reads CASSGTGGMGETQYF. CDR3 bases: TGTGCCAGCAGCGGGACAGGTGGTATGGGAGAGACCCAGTACTTC.

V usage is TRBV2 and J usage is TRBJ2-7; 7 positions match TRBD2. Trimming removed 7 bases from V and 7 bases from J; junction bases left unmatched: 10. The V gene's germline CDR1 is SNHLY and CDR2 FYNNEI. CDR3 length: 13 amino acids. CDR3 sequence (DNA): TGTGCCAGCAAAGCGGGGCCCGGAGGGGAGCAGTACTTC. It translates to CASKAGPGGEQYF.

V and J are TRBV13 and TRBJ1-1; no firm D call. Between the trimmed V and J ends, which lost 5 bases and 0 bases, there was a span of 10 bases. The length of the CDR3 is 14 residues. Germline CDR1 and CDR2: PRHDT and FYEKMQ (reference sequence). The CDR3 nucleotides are TGTGCCAGCAGCGACAACCCTATGAACACTGAAGCTTTCTTT. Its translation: CASSDNPMNTEAFF.

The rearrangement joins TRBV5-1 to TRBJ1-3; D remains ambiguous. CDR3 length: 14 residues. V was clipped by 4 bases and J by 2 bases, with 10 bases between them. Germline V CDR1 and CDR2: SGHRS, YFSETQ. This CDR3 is CASSNRPAGNTIYF. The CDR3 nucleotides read TGCGCCAGCAGCAACCGGCCCGCTGGAAACACCATATATTTT.

CDR3 sequence reads: CASSPLELAGDSTDTQYF. Here the CDR3 DNA reads TGTGCCAGCAGCCCGCTAGAGCTAGCGGGGGACAGCACAGATACGCAGTATTTT. The chain carries TRBV3-1 and TRBJ2-3; TRBD2 matches 10 bases. The germline V gene has CDR1 LGHDT and CDR2 YNNKEL (reference sequence). The CDR3 covers 18 residues. The ends lost 4 bases at V and 0 bases at J; junction bases unmatched: 10.

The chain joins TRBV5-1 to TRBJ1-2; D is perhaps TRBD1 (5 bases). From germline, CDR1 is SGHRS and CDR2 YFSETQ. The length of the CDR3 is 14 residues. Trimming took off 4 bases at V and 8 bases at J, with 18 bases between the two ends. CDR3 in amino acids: CASSKEGQGGGYTF. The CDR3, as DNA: TGCGCCAGCAGCAAGGAAGGGCAGGGTGGCGGCTACACCTTC.

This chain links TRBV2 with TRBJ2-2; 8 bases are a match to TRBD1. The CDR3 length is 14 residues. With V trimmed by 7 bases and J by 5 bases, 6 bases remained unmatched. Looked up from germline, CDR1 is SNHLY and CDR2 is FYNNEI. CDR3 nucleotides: TGTGCCAGCAAACCGGACAGGGCTACCGGGGAGCTGTTTTTT. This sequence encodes CASKPDRATGELFF.

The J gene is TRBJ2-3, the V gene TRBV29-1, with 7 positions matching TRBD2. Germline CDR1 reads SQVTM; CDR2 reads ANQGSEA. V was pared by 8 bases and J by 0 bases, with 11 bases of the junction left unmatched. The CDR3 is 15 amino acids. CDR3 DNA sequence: TGCAGCACCGCGGTCCTAGCGGATAGCACAGATACGCAGTATTTT. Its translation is CSTAVLADSTDTQYF.

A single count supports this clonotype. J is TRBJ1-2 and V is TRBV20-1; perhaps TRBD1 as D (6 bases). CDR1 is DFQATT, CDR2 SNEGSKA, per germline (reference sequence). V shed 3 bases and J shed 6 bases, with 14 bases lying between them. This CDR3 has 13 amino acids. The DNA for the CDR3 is TGCAGTGCTAGCCAGGGGACGTTAGATGGCTACACCTTC. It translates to CSASQGTLDGYTF.

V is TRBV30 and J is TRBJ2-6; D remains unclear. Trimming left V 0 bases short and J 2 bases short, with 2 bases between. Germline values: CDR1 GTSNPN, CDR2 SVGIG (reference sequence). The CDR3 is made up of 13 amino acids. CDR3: CAWSVTGANVLTF. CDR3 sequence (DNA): TGTGCCTGGAGTGTAACTGGGGCCAACGTCCTGACTTTC.

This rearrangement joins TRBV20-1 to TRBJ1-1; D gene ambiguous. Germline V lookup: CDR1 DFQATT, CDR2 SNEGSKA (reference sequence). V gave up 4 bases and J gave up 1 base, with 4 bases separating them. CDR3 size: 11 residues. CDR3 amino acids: CSAKGNTEAFF. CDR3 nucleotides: TGCAGTGCTAAAGGGAACACTGAAGCTTTCTTT.

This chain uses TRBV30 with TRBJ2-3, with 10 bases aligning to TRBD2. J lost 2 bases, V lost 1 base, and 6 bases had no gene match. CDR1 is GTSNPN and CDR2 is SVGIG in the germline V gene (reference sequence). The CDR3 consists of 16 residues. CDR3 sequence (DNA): TGTGCCTGGAGTGAAAGAGCGGGGGGGCTCACAGATACGCAGTATTTT. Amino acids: CAWSERAGGLTDTQYF. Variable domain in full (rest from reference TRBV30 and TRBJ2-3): SQTIHQWPATLVQPVGSPLSLECTVEGTSNPNLYWYRQAAGRGLQLLFYSVGIGQISSEVPQNLSASRPQDRQFILSSKKLLLSDSGFYLCAWSERAGGLTDTQYFGPGTRLTVL.

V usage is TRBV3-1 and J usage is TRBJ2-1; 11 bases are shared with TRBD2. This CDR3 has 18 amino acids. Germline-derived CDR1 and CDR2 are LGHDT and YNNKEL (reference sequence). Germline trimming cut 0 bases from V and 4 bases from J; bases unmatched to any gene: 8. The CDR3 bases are TGTGCCAGCAGCCAAGATCTAGCGGGGGGACTTAGGTACAATGAGCAGTTCTTC. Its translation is CASSQDLAGGLRYNEQFF.

The CDR3 loop is CAWTPGSSRNSPLHF. The CDR3 bases are TGTGCCTGGACTCCCGGGTCCTCCAGAAATTCACCCCTCCACTTT. This sequence joins TRBV30 and TRBJ1-6, with D hard to call. With 4 bases removed from V and 7 bases from J, the gap between germline ends came to 17 bases. The germline V gene encodes CDR1 GTSNPN and CDR2 SVGIG (reference sequence). The CDR3 is 15 residues long.

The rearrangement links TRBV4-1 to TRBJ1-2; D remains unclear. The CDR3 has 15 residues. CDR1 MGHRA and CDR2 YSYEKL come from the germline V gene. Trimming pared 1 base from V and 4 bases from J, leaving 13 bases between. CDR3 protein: CASSQGAVYGYGYTF. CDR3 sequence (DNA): TGCGCCAGCAGCCAAGGCGCGGTTTACGGCTATGGCTACACCTTC.

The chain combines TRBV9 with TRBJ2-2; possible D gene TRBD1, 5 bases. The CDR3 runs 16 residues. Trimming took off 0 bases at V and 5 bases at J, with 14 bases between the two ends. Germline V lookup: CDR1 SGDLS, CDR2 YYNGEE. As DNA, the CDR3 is TGTGCCAGCAGCGTAGCTGCGACAGAGGTAACCGGGGAGCTGTTTTTT. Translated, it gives CASSVAATEVTGELFF.

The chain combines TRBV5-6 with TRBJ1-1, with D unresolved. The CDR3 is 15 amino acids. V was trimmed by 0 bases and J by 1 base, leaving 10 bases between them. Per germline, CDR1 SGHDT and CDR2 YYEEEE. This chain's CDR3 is CASSLEGGKNTEAFF. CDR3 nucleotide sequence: TGTGCCAGCAGCTTGGAGGGCGGGAAGAACACTGAAGCTTTCTTT.

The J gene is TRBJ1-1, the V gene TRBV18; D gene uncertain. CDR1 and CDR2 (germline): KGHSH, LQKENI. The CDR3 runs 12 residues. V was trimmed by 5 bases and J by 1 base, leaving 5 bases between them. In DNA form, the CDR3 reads TGTGCCAGCTCATCAGCGAACACTGAAGCTTTCTTT. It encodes CASSSANTEAFF.

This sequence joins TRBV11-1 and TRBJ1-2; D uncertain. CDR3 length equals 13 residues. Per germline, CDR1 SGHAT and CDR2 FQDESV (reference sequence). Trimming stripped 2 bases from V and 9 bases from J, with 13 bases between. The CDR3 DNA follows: TGTGCCAGCAGCTTAAGAGGGCTCCCCAGCTACACCTTC. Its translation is CASSLRGLPSYTF.

Written as DNA, the CDR3 is TGCAGTGCTAGAGAGAAACCGGGGGGGACCTATGGCTACACCTTC. Translated, it gives CSAREKPGGTYGYTF. The rearrangement links TRBV20-1 to TRBJ1-2, with D possibly matching TRBD1 (5 bases). Trimming cost V 0 bases and J 4 bases, with 15 bases left between them. The germline gives CDR1 DFQATT, CDR2 SNEGSKA (reference sequence). This CDR3 spans 15 amino acids.

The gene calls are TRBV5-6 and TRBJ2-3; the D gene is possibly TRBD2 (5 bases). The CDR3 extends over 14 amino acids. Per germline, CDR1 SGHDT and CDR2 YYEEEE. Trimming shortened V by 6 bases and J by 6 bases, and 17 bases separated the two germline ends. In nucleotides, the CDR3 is TGTGCCAGCACCCCGACTAATATACTGGATACGCAGTATTTT. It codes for CASTPTNILDTQYF.

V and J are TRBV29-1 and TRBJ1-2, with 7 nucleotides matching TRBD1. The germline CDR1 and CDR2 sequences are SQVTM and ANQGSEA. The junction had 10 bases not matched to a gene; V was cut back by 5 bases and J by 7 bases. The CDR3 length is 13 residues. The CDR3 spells CSVTGQLPSGYTF. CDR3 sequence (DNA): TGCAGCGTTACGGGACAGCTACCGAGTGGCTACACCTTC. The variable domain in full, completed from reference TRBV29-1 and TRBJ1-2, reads SAVISQKPSRDICQRGTSLTIQCQVDSQVTMMFWYRQQPGQSLTLIATANQGSEATYESGFVIDKFPISRPNLTFSTLTVSNMSPEDSSIYLCSVTGQLPSGYTFGSGTRLTVV.